This record looks at one TCR beta chain sequence and its context. The antigen this receptor binds is unknown. No clone much larger than this one lies a single base away; base qualities are absent. To sequence the TCRbeta CDR3 region, genomic DNA was isolated from the sorted cells. The immunoSEQ Assay was used for sequencing of TCRbeta CDR3 regions. TCRdb holds this immuneACCESS table with in-frame rearrangements only. Some clones are missing; in checked studies, unresolved V genes explain under half, and the rest has no known cause. A total of tens of thousands of clones appear in this sample, roughly 86% of them only once. The top ten clones comprise around 6% of the sample. The data are from a study of OX40 agonist ivuxolimab in advanced cancers. Regarding the study in general: Ivuxolimab, which targeted the costimulatory receptor OX40 (CD134), was an agonistic, fully human IgG2 monoclonal antibody. Intravenous ivuxolimab was administered to patients every 2 weeks at six dose levels: 0.01, 0.1, 0.3, 1.5, 3 and 10 mg/kg. Among the approximately 54 dose-escalation patients, about 19 had hepatocellular carcinoma, about 15 melanoma, 9 renal cell carcinoma and 9 head and neck cancer. In the dose-escalation cohort, around four fifths of patients were male, and the mean age was roughly 60 years, with a range of 23 to 79. Prior anti-PD-1, anti-PD-L1 or anti-CTLA-4 therapy was permitted, and checkpoint inhibitors had been received by 40% to 50% of dose-escalation patients. Partial responses occurred in three dose-escalation patients, of whom one had hepatocellular carcinoma and two had cutaneous melanoma. Peripheral TCRbeta sequencing was intended to test whether TCR sequence diversity was altered and clonal T-cell expansion was caused by ivuxolimab. The monotherapy dose-escalation portion (N of about 49 patients) of the phase I ivuxolimab trial is reported in the paper.

The trial excluded patients who had a history of autoimmune disease or who were on systemic immunosuppression. Peripheral blood for TCR sequencing was drawn from every dose cohort at baseline, at cycle 4 day 1 and at cycle 7 day 1. Samples were obtained from an open-label, multicenter, first-in-human phase I dose-escalation trial of ivuxolimab. Adults with locally advanced or metastatic melanoma, renal cell, hepatocellular, or head and neck squamous cell carcinoma were enrolled in the trial. Before TCR sequencing, CD4+ T cells and CD8+ T cells from peripheral blood were sorted into separate populations. Points the paper makes about the study in general: The antigen specificity of the peripheral T cells that underwent clonal expansion was not determined. At doses of 0.1 to 3.0 mg/kg, clonal expansion of both CD4+ and CD8+ T cells in blood was seen between baseline and week 6. After ivuxolimab, CD8+ T cells had more expanded clones than CD4+ T cells on average. Low levels of normalized T-cell clonal expansion were also shown by some nonresponding patients. Partial responders in the 0.1-3.0 mg/kg groups had among the lowest normalized peripheral clonal expansion, especially among CD8+ T cells.

This specimen was CD4+ or CD8+ T cells sorted from blood, taken in a trial of the OX40 agonist ivuxolimab. The TCR originated in an adult with an advanced solid tumor such as melanoma, head and neck, liver or kidney cancer.

CDR3 region: CASSQGGSTNEKLFF. The sequenced DNA: TGTGCCAGCAGCCAAGGGGGTAGTACCAATGAAAAACTGTTTTTT. The V and J genes are TRBV7-3 and TRBJ1-4, and TRBD1 may be the D gene, going by 6 matching bases. From the cysteine through the phenylalanine, the CDR3 covers 15 amino acids. Left in the record is the CDR3 DNA by itself, 45 bases read in frame from the first base. CDR1 and CDR2, per the germline V gene, are SGHTA and FQGTGA. Between the V and J ends, shortened by 5 bases and 5 bases respectively, the junction contains 15 bases.